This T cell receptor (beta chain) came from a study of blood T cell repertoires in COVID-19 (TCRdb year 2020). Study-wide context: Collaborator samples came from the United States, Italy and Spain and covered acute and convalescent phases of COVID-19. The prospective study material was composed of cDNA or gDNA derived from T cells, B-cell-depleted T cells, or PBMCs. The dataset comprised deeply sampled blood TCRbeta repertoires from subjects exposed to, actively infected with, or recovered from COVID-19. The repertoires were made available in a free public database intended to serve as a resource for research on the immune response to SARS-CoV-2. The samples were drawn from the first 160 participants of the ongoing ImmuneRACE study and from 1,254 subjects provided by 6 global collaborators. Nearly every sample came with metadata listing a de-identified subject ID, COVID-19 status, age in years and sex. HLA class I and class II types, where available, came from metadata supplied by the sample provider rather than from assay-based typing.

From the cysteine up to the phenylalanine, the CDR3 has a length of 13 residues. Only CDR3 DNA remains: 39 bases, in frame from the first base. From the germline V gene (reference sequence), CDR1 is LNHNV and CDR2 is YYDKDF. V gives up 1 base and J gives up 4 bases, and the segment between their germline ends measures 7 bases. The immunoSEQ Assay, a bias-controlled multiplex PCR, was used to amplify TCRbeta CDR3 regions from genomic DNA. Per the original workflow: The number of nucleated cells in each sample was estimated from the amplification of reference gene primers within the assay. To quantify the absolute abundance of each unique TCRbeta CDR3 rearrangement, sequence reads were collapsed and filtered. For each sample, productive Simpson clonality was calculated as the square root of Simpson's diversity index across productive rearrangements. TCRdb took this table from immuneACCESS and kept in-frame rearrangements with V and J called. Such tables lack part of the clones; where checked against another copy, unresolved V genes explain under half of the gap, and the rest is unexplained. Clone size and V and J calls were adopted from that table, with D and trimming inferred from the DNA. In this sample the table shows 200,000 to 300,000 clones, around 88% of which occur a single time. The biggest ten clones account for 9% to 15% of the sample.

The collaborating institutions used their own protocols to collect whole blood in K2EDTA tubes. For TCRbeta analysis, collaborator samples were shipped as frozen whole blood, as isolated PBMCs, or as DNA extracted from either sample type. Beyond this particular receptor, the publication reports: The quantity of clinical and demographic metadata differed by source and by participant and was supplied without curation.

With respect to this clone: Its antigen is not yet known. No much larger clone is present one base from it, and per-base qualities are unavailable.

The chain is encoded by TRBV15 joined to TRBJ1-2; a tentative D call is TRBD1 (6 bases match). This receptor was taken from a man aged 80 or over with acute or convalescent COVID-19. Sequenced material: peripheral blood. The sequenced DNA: TGTGCCACCAGCAGAGGGGGGCTCTATGGCTACACCTTC. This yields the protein CATSRGGLYGYTF.